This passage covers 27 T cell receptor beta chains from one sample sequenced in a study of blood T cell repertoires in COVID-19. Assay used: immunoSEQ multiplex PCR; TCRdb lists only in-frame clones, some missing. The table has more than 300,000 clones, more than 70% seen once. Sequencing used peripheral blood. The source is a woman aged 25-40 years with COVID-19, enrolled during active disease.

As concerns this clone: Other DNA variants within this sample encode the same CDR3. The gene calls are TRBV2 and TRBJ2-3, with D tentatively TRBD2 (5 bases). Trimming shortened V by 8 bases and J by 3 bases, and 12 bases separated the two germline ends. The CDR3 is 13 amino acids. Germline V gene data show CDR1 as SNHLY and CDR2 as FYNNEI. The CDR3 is CASGRESTDTQYF. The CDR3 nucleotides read TGTGCCAGCGGAAGGGAGTCGACAGATACGCAGTATTTT.

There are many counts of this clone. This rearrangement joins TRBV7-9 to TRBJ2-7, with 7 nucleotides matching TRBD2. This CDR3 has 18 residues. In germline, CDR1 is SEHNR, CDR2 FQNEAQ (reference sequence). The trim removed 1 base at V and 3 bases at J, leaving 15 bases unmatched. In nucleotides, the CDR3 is TGTGCCAGCAGCTTAGGTGGGTACCAGCGGGGCACCATCTACGAGCAGTACTTC. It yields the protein CASSLGGYQRGTIYEQYF.

The CDR3 here is CASSYDRQTYGYTF. In nucleotides, the CDR3 is TGTGCCAGCAGTTACGATAGACAGACCTATGGCTACACCTTC. The chain employs TRBV6-5 and TRBJ1-2, with a weak D call TRBD1 (5 bases). There are 14 residues in the CDR3. Trimming stripped 2 bases from V and 4 bases from J, with 11 bases between. Germline CDR1 MNHEY, CDR2 SVGAGI.

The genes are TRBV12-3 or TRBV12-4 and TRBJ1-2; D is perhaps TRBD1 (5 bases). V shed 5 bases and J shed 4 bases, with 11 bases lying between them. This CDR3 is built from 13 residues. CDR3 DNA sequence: TGTGCCAGCAGTAGCGGGGGGGGCTATGGCTACACCTTC. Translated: CASSSGGGYGYTF.

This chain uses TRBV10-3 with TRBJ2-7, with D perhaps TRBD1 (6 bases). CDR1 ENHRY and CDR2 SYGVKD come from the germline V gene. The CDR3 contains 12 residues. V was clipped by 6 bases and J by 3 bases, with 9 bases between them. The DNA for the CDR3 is TGTGCCATCAGGGACAGCCGCTACGAGCAGTACTTC. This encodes CAIRDSRYEQYF.

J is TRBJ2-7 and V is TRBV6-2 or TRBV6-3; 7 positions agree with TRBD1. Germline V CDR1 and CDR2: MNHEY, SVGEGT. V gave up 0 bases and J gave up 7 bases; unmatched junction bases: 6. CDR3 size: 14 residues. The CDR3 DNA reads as TGTGCCAGCAGTTACTCCGAGGGACAGCTAGAGCAGTACTTC. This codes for CASSYSEGQLEQYF.

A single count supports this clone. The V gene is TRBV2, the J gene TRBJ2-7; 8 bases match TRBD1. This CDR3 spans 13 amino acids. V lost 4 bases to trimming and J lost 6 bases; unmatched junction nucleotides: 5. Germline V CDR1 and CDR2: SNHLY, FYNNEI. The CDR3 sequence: CASSAQGAGEQYF. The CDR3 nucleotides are TGTGCCAGCAGTGCCCAGGGGGCTGGCGAGCAGTACTTC.

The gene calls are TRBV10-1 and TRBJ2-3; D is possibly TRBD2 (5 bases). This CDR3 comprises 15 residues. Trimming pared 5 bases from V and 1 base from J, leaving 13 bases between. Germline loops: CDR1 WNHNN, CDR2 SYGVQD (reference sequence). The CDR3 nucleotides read TGCGCCAGCAGTAAACTAGAAGGAGGCACAGATACGCAGTATTTT. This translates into CASSKLEGGTDTQYF.

CDR3 bases: TGTGCCAGCAGTCCCACGGGTCGCCCCTACGAGCAGTACTTC. As protein: CASSPTGRPYEQYF. The chain has TRBV27 and TRBJ2-7; no clear D gene. Germline V gene sequence: CDR1 MNHEY, CDR2 SMNVEV (reference sequence). V gave up 5 bases and J gave up 2 bases, with 13 bases separating them. This CDR3 has 14 residues.

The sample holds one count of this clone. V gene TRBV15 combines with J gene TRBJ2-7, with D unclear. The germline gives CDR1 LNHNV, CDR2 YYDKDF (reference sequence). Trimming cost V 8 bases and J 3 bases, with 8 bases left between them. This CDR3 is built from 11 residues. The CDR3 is CATSRGYEQYF. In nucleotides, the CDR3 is TGTGCCACCTCTCGAGGCTACGAGCAGTACTTC.

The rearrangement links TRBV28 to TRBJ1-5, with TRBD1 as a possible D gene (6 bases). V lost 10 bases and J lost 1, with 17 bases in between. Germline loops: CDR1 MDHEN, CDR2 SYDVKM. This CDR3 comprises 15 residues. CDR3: CATRPEGDSNQPQHF. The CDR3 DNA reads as TGTGCCACACGGCCCGAGGGGGACAGCAATCAGCCCCAGCATTTT.

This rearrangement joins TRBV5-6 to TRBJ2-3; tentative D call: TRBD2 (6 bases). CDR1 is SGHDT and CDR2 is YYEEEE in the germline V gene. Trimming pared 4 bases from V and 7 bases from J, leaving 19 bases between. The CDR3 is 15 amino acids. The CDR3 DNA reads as TGTGCCAGCAGCCTCTACCGGGAGAAGAGAAATACGCAGTATTTT. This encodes CASSLYREKRNTQYF.

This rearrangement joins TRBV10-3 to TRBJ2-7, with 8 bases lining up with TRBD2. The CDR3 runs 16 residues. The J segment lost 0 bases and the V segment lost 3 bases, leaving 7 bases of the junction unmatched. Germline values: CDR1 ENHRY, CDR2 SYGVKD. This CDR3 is CAISDMSSGLSYEQYF. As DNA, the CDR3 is TGTGCCATCAGTGATATGTCTAGCGGGCTCTCCTACGAGCAGTACTTC.

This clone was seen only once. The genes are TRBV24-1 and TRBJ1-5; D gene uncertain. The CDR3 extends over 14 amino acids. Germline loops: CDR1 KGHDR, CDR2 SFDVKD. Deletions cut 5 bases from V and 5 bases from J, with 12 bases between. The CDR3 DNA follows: TGTGCCACCAGTGGGACGGGGAGGGATCAGCCCCAGCATTTT. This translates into CATSGTGRDQPQHF.

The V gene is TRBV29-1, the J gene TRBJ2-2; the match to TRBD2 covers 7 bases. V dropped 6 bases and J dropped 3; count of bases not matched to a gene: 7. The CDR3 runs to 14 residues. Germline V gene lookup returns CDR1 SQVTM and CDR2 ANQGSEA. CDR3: CSVRWGRDTGELFF. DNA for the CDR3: TGCAGCGTCCGTTGGGGGAGGGACACCGGGGAGCTGTTTTTT.

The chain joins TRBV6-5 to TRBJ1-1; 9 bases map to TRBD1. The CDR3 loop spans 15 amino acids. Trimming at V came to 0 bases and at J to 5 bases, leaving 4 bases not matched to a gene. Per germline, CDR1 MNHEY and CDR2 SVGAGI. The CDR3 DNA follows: TGTGCCAGCAGTTACTCGACAGGGGGTGGTACTGAAGCTTTCTTT. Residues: CASSYSTGGGTEAFF.

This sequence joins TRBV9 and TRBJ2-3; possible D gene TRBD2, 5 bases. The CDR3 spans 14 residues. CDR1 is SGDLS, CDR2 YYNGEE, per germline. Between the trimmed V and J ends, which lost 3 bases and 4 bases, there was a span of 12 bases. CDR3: CASSALAGADTQYF. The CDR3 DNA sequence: TGTGCCAGCAGCGCCCTAGCCGGCGCAGATACGCAGTATTTT.

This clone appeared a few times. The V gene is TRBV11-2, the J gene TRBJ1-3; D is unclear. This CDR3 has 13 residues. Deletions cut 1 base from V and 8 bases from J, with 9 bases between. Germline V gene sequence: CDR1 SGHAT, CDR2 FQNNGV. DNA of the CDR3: TGTGCCAGCAGCTTAGGAGAACGGTACACCATATATTTT. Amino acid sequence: CASSLGERYTIYF.

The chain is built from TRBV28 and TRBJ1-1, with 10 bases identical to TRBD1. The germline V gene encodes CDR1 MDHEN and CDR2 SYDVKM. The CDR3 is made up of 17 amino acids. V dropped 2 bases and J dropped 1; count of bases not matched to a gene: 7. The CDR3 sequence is CASSLLPGTGANTEAFF. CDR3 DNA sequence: TGTGCCAGCAGTTTACTCCCCGGGACAGGGGCGAACACTGAAGCTTTCTTT. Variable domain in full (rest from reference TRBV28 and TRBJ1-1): DVKVTQSSRYLVKRTGEKVFLECVQDMDHENMFWYRQDPGLGLRLIYFSYDVKMKEKGDIPEGYSVSREKKERFSLILESASTNQTSMYLCASSLLPGTGANTEAFFGQGTRLTVV.

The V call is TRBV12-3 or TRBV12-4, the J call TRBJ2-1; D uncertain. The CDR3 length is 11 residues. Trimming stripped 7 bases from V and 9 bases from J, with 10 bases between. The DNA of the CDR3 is TGTGCCAGCACGCTCCGGAGTGAGCAGTTCTTC. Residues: CASTLRSEQFF.

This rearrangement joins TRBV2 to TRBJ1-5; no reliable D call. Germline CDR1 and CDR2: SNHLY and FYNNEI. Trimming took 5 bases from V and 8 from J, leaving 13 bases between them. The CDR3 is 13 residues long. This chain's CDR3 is CASSFEGPEPQHF. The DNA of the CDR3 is TGTGCCAGCAGTTTTGAGGGTCCGGAGCCCCAGCATTTT. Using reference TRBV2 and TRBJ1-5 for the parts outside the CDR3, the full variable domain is EPEVTQTPSHQVTQMGQEVILRCVPISNHLYFYWYRQILGQKVEFLVSFYNNEISEKSEIFDDQFSVERPDGSNFTLKIRSTKLEDSAMYFCASSFEGPEPQHFGDGTRLSIL.

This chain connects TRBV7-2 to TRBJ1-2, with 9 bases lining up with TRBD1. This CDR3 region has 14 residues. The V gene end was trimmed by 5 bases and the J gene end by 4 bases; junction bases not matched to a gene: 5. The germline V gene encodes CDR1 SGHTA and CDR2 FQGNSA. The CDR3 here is CASSKQGAGYGYTF. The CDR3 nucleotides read TGTGCCAGCAGCAAACAGGGGGCTGGCTATGGCTACACCTTC.

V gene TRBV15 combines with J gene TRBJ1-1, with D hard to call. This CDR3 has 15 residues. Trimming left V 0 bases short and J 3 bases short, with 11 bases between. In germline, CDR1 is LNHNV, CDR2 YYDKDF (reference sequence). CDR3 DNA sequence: TGTGCCACCAGCAGAGATCGAGGAGACTACACTGAAGCTTTCTTT. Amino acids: CATSRDRGDYTEAFF.

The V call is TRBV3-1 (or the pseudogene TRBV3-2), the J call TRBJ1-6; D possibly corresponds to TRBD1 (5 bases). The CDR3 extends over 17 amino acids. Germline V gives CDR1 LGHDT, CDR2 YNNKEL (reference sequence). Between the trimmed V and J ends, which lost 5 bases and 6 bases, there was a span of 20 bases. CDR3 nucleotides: TGTGCCAGCAGCAAAACACCGACGGGGGTGGGTAATTCACCCCTCCACTTT. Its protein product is CASSKTPTGVGNSPLHF.

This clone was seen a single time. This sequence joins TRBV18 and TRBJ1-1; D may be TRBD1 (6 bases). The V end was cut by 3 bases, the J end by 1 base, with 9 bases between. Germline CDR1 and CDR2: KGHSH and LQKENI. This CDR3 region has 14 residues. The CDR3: CASSPGRGNTEAFF. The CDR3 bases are TGTGCCAGCTCACCGGGCAGGGGGAACACTGAAGCTTTCTTT.

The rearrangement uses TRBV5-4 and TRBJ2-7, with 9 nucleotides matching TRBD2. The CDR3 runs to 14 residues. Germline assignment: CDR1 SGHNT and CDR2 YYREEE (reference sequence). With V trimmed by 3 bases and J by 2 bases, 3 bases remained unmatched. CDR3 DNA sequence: TGTGCCAGCAGCTCGGGACTAGCAGCCTACGAGCAGTACTTC. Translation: CASSSGLAAYEQYF.

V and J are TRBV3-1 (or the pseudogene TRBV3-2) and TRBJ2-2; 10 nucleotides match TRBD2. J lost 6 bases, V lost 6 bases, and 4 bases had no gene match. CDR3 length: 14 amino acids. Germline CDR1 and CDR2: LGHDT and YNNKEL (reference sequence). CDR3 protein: CASRASGRAGELFF. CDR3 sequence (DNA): TGTGCCAGCAGGGCCAGCGGGAGGGCCGGGGAGCTGTTTTTT.